These 13 T cell receptor beta chains originate from one sample sequenced in a study of Ad26.COV2.S vaccination and SARS-CoV-2 variants. Described treatment: about 20 received Ad26.COV2.S at low or high dose, single or two shots; roughly 5 received placebo; per-sample allocation not given. It was on day 63 after the first vaccine or placebo injection that samples were taken. TCRdb keeps only in-frame clones here, not all; method: immunoSEQ multiplex PCR. The sample yields approximately 410,000 clones, approximately 88% seen once. The sequencing here drew on peripheral blood, taken in a trial of Ad26.COV2.S vaccine versus placebo. Receptor source: a person between 18 and 59 years old who received the Ad26.COV2.S COVID-19 vaccine or a placebo.

The chain uses TRBV3-1 (or the pseudogene TRBV3-2) and TRBJ2-7; a weak D match, TRBD1 (6 bases). Per the germline V gene, CDR1 is LGHDT and CDR2 is YNNKEL (reference sequence). The CDR3 runs 15 residues. Trimming took 6 bases from V and 2 from J, leaving 17 bases between them. The DNA of the CDR3 is TGTGCCAGCAGTCCCGGGACAATCGGTACCTACGAGCAGTACTTC. Translation gives CASSPGTIGTYEQYF.

The CDR3 bases are TGTGCCAGTAGTACATTTGGGCAGGGTTGGTCGGATTCACCCCTCCACTTT. It codes for CASSTFGQGWSDSPLHF. This sequence joins TRBV19 and TRBJ1-6; possible D gene TRBD1, 5 bases. Trimming removed 4 bases from V and 8 bases from J, with 21 bases in between. Germline assignment: CDR1 LNHDA and CDR2 SQIVND (reference sequence). This CDR3 region has 17 residues.

The CDR3 reads CASSLLLAGGDEQYF. The CDR3 DNA follows: TGTGCCAGCAGCTTGCTTCTAGCGGGGGGGGACGAGCAGTACTTC. This rearrangement joins TRBV7-9 to TRBJ2-7, with 12 bases identical to TRBD2. V dropped 3 bases and J dropped 5; count of bases not matched to a gene: 5. Germline CDR1 and CDR2: SEHNR and FQNEAQ (reference sequence). The CDR3 has 15 residues.

CDR3 in DNA: TGTGCCAGCAGTCCGACGGGACTAGCGGAGGAGACCCAGTACTTC. Translated: CASSPTGLAEETQYF. V gene TRBV28 combines with J gene TRBJ2-5; 11 nucleotides align to TRBD2. The V and J ends lost 5 bases and 5 bases, in that order; junction bases with no gene match: 7. CDR1 is MDHEN, CDR2 SYDVKM, per germline. This CDR3 is built from 15 residues. Using reference TRBV28 and TRBJ2-5 for the parts outside the CDR3, the full variable domain is DVKVTQSSRYLVKRTGEKVFLECVQDMDHENMFWYRQDPGLGLRLIYFSYDVKMKEKGDIPEGYSVSREKKERFSLILESASTNQTSMYLCASSPTGLAEETQYFGPGTRLLVL.

This chain uses TRBV6-5 with TRBJ1-2; D ambiguous. The germline V gene encodes CDR1 MNHEY and CDR2 SVGAGI. Trimming took 5 bases from V and 7 from J, leaving 8 bases between them. This CDR3 region has 11 residues. CDR3: CASSNGGGYTF. The CDR3 DNA follows: TGTGCCAGCAGTAACGGCGGTGGCTACACCTTC.

The chain has TRBV7-9 and TRBJ2-1; D possibly corresponds to TRBD2 (6 bases). The CDR3 runs 15 residues. V gave up 5 bases and J gave up 4 bases, with 15 bases separating them. Germline lookup yields CDR1 SEHNR and CDR2 FQNEAQ (reference sequence). The CDR3 here is CASSPGGNEYNEQFF. The CDR3 nucleotides read TGTGCCAGCAGCCCTGGGGGGAACGAGTACAATGAGCAGTTCTTC.

The chain links TRBV10-3 to TRBJ1-1; tentative D call: TRBD1 (5 bases). Germline-derived CDR1 and CDR2 are ENHRY and SYGVKD. The CDR3 has 15 residues. The V gene lost 0 bases and the J gene lost 3 bases, with 11 bases spanning the gap. The CDR3 sequence is CAISESKGTYTEAFF. The DNA of the CDR3 is TGTGCCATCAGTGAGTCGAAAGGGACCTACACTGAAGCTTTCTTT.

The rearrangement links TRBV30 to TRBJ1-4; no definite D call. The CDR3 covers 14 residues. CDR1 and CDR2 from the germline V gene are GTSNPN and SVGIG (reference sequence). V was pared by 5 bases and J by 0 bases, with 10 bases between. CDR3 nucleotide sequence: TGTGCCTGGTCCGTTCGCTCAACTAATGAAAAACTGTTTTTT. Translating it yields CAWSVRSTNEKLFF. Combining the CDR3 with reference TRBV30 and TRBJ1-4 gives the whole variable domain SQTIHQWPATLVQPVGSPLSLECTVEGTSNPNLYWYRQAAGRGLQLLFYSVGIGQISSEVPQNLSASRPQDRQFILSSKKLLLSDSGFYLCAWSVRSTNEKLFFGSGTQLSVL.

This clone has more than one count but fewer than ten. CDR3 loop: CASSPFFGTNQPQHF. For the CDR3, the DNA is TGCGCCAGCAGCCCCTTCTTTGGCACTAATCAGCCCCAGCATTTT. The chain employs TRBV4-1 and TRBJ1-5; D remains unclear. Germline V CDR1 and CDR2: MGHRA, YSYEKL. Trimming took 4 bases from V and 4 from J, leaving 14 bases between them. The CDR3 covers 15 residues.

This chain uses TRBV25-1 with TRBJ2-3, with D tentatively TRBD2 (6 bases). The germline V and J ends were trimmed by 1 base and 5 bases, with 16 bases remaining between them. This CDR3 has 16 residues. CDR1 and CDR2 from the germline V gene are MGHDK and SYGVNS. The DNA of the CDR3 is TGTGCCAGCAGTGAATTTGGCGGAGGGCAGGAAGATACGCAGTATTTT. Translating gives CASSEFGGGQEDTQYF.

CDR3 protein: CASNNGQAPIYEQYF. The CDR3 nucleotides are TGTGCCAGCAACAACGGACAGGCACCCATCTACGAGCAGTACTTC. J is TRBJ2-7 and V is TRBV6-5; TRBD1 matches 7 bases. CDR3 length: 15 residues. Germline V gives CDR1 MNHEY, CDR2 SVGAGI. V lost 7 bases to trimming and J lost 3 bases; unmatched junction nucleotides: 12.

The chain combines TRBV6-6 with TRBJ1-2; weak D call: TRBD1 (6 bases). Trimming removed 0 bases from V and 2 bases from J, with 10 bases in between. In germline, CDR1 is MNHNY, CDR2 SVGAGI (reference sequence). The CDR3 runs to 15 residues. Here the CDR3 DNA reads TGTGCCAGCAGTTACTCAAGGACAGACAACTATGGCTACACCTTC. This sequence encodes CASSYSRTDNYGYTF.

V usage is TRBV9 and J usage is TRBJ1-2; 10 nucleotides agree with TRBD1. V lost 7 bases, J lost 3 bases, and 9 bases stayed unmatched. The CDR3 spans 15 residues. Per germline, CDR1 SGDLS and CDR2 YYNGEE. CDR3 amino acids: CASGGPGQGYYGYTF. The CDR3 DNA reads as TGTGCCAGCGGGGGTCCGGGACAGGGGTACTATGGCTACACCTTC.